Below are 12 T cell receptor beta chains sequenced from a single sample in a study of blood T cell repertoires in COVID-19. Data came from immunoSEQ multiplex PCR; TCRdb stores just in-frame clones and leaves some out. Altogether fewer than 400,000 clones are present, over 70% being singletons, with the ten largest covering around 3%. Material: peripheral blood. The receptors originated from a man aged 25 to 45 with active or convalescent COVID-19.

This sequence joins TRBV7-2 and TRBJ1-2; no reliable D call. Germline V CDR1 and CDR2: SGHTA, FQGNSA. The CDR3 consists of 12 residues. V lost 1 base and J 13 bases, leaving 13 bases between the germline ends. This CDR3 reads CASSLVRGHLTF. Here the CDR3 DNA reads TGTGCCAGCAGCTTAGTTCGGGGTCACCTCACCTTC.

The genes are TRBV13 and TRBJ2-2; the D gene is possibly TRBD1 (6 bases). V was pared by 1 base and J by 6 bases, with 12 bases between. This CDR3 region has 15 residues. Germline loops: CDR1 PRHDT, CDR2 FYEKMQ (reference sequence). CDR3 in amino acids: CASSLEFGGSGELFF. DNA for the CDR3: TGTGCCAGCAGCTTAGAGTTTGGGGGCTCCGGGGAGCTGTTTTTT.

The chain links TRBV28 to TRBJ2-3; 7 nucleotides agree with TRBD2. Trimming at V came to 2 bases and at J to 3 bases, leaving 5 bases not matched to a gene. Germline CDR1 is MDHEN and CDR2 is SYDVKM. The CDR3 is 15 residues long. CDR3 residues: CASSLAGVGTDTQYF. CDR3 coding DNA: TGTGCCAGCAGTTTAGCGGGAGTCGGAACAGATACGCAGTATTTT.

The V gene is TRBV5-1, the J gene TRBJ2-7, with TRBD2 matching over 8 bases. Germline CDR1 SGHRS, CDR2 YFSETQ. The CDR3 has 15 residues. V trimming: 4 bases; J trimming: 3 bases; junction bases outside the gene matches: 9. The CDR3 DNA reads as TGCGCCAGCAGCCCGACCGGGACTAGGCTCTACGAGCAGTACTTC. It yields the protein CASSPTGTRLYEQYF.

The chain uses TRBV4-3 and TRBJ1-2; D not resolved. The CDR3 contains 15 residues. The germline V gene has CDR1 LGHNA and CDR2 YSLEER. V lost 0 bases and J lost 4, with 12 bases in between. CDR3 nucleotide sequence: TGCGCCAGCAGCCAAGATGGGGAGGGAGTCTATGGCTACACCTTC. Encoded protein: CASSQDGEGVYGYTF.

This chain uses TRBV2 with TRBJ2-3; TRBD2 matches at 11 bases. V lost 6 bases, J lost 1 base, and 6 bases stayed unmatched. Looked up from germline, CDR1 is SNHLY and CDR2 is FYNNEI. The CDR3 runs to 16 residues. The CDR3 nucleotides are TGTGCCAGCAGGATACTAGCGGGAGAGGGCACAGATACGCAGTATTTT. Translation gives CASRILAGEGTDTQYF.

The chain links TRBV21-1 to TRBJ2-1; the table's D call, TRBD1, has no DNA check behind it. TRBV21-1 is labeled a pseudogene. The CDR3 spans 15 residues. This chain's CDR3 is CASSKATGSYNEQFF. The CDR3 DNA follows: TGTGCCAGCAGCAAAGCGACAGGGTCCTACAATGAGCAGTTCTTC.

This rearrangement joins TRBV9 to TRBJ2-3; weak D call: TRBD2 (5 bases). V was cut by 0 bases and J by 7 bases, with 15 bases left in between. Germline V lookup: CDR1 SGDLS, CDR2 YYNGEE. The CDR3 consists of 15 residues. DNA for the CDR3: TGTGCCAGCAGCGTAGAAAGAGGGCGGCTAAATACGCAGTATTTT. Its translation: CASSVERGRLNTQYF.

The J gene is TRBJ1-1, the V gene TRBV6-6; TRBD1 is a possible D gene (6 bases). This CDR3 comprises 13 residues. V was cut by 5 bases and J by 5 bases, with 12 bases left in between. CDR1 and CDR2 from the germline V gene are MNHNY and SVGAGI (reference sequence). CDR3 nucleotide sequence: TGTGCCAGCAGTAACAGGGAGGGAACTGAAGCTTTCTTT. Translating it yields CASSNREGTEAFF.

In this sample, this clone turned up a few times. The CDR3 coding sequence is TGTGCCAGCAGCCTGGCGGGGGGTACCAAACAATCCTACAATGAGCAGTTCTTC. This codes for CASSLAGGTKQSYNEQFF. V and J are TRBV3-1 (or the pseudogene TRBV3-2) and TRBJ2-1, with 8 bases that match TRBD2. Germline trimming cut 4 bases from V and 1 base from J; bases unmatched to any gene: 12. Germline CDR1 is LGHDT and CDR2 is YNNKEL (reference sequence). CDR3 size: 18 residues.

This clone was seen a handful of times. V usage is TRBV6-2 or TRBV6-3 and J usage is TRBJ2-7; 7 nucleotides agree with TRBD2. This CDR3 is 15 amino acids long. V was clipped by 7 bases and J by 2 bases; unmatched bases: 11. CDR1 and CDR2 from the germline V gene are MNHEY and SVGEGT. The chain's CDR3 is CASTPSWGGPYEQYF. The CDR3 DNA sequence: TGTGCCAGCACCCCATCCTGGGGAGGGCCCTACGAGCAGTACTTC.

This chain uses TRBV7-3 with TRBJ1-6; possibly TRBD1 for D (5 bases). CDR1 is SGHTA, CDR2 FQGTGA, per germline. The CDR3 loop spans 17 amino acids. The germline V and J ends were trimmed by 5 bases and 9 bases, with 23 bases remaining between them. In DNA form, the CDR3 reads TGTGCCAGCAGCCTAAACCCACAGGCGGCGGTAGGTTCACCCCTCCACTTT. The encoded protein is CASSLNPQAAVGSPLHF. Based on the CDR3 plus reference TRBV7-3 and TRBJ1-6, the full variable domain is GAGVSQTPSNKVTEKGKYVELRCDPISGHTALYWYRQSLGQGPEFLIYFQGTGAADDSGLPNDRFFAVRPEGSVSTLKIQRTERGDSAVYLCASSLNPQAAVGSPLHFGNGTRLTVT.